The clone carrying this T cell receptor beta chain has more than one count but fewer than ten. These data belong to a study of human T cells and chemical hapten exposure. It was the library that attached unique molecular identifiers to individual cDNA molecules. TCRdb re-analysed the RACE reads in MiXCR, keeping a single row per CDR3 protein. This sample yields some 80,000 distinct CDR3 sequences, of which approximately 10% are seen a single time; around 2.5% belongs to the top ten. V gave up 6 bases and J gave up 7 bases; unmatched junction bases: 9. CDR3 length: 14 amino acids. From germline, CDR1 is ENHRY and CDR2 SYGVKD. Time point noted: patch test 2, 6 weeks after DPC sensitization. Treatment here: therapeutic diphenylcyclopropenone sensitization with weekly scalp DPC.

This specimen was whole blood, taken in connection with sensitization to the hapten diphenylcyclopropenone (DPC). The chain links TRBV10-3 to TRBJ1-1; 9 bases fit TRBD1. The TCR originated in a woman in her twenties or thirties with alopecia areata. Some clones in this sample may be carry-over from other donors' samples. The CDR3 DNA sequence: TGTGCCATCAGCTCTGGACAGGGGAAGGATGAAGCTTTCTTT. Translating gives CAISSGQGKDEAFF.